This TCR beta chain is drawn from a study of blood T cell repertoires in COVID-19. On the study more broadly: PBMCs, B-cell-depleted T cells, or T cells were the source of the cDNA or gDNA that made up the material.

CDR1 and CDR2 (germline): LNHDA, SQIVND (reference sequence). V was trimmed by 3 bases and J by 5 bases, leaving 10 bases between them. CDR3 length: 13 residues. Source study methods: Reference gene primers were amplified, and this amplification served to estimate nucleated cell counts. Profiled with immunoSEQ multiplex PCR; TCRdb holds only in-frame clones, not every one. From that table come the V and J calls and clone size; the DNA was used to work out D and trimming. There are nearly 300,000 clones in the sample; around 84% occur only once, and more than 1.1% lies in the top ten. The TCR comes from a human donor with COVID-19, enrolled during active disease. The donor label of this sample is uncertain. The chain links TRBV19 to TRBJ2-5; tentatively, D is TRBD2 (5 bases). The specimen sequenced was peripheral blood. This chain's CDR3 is CASSIMSGETQYF. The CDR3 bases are TGTGCCAGTAGTATTATGAGCGGCGAGACCCAGTACTTC.